The 31 T cell receptor beta chains reported below all come from one sample, sequenced in a study of blood T cell repertoires in COVID-19. The assay was immunoSEQ multiplex PCR, and TCRdb's table has in-frame clones only and misses some. The sample lists around 260,000 clones; about nine tenths were seen once. The sequenced sample was peripheral blood. All receptors come from a woman in her 40s who had recovered from COVID-19.

V usage is TRBV30 and J usage is TRBJ1-6; possibly TRBD1 for D (5 bases). Germline V gene sequence: CDR1 GTSNPN, CDR2 SVGIG (reference sequence). Trimming took 5 bases from V and 6 from J, leaving 11 bases between them. The CDR3 is 13 amino acids. The CDR3 loop reads CAWADRINSPLHF. In DNA form, the CDR3 reads TGTGCCTGGGCCGACAGAATTAATTCACCCCTCCACTTT.

The chain links TRBV3-1 (or the pseudogene TRBV3-2) to TRBJ2-1, with a possible D match to TRBD2 (7 bases). Looked up from germline, CDR1 is LGHDT and CDR2 is YNNKEL (reference sequence). The CDR3 consists of 16 residues. V was pared by 0 bases and J by 9 bases, with 18 bases between. CDR3 nucleotides: TGTGCCAGCAGCCAAGAAGCTGGCCTAGGGGGGGGTGAGCAGTTCTTC. Amino acid sequence: CASSQEAGLGGGEQFF.

This clone appeared once. V and J are TRBV30 and TRBJ2-1; D gene unclear. The CDR3 covers 12 residues. V shed 0 bases and J shed 10 bases, with 10 bases lying between them. Germline CDR1 reads GTSNPN; CDR2 reads SVGIG (reference sequence). As DNA, the CDR3 is TGTGCCTGGAGTGTACTGAAAGCGGAGCAGTTCTTC. Translation gives CAWSVLKAEQFF.

V gene TRBV10-2 combines with J gene TRBJ1-1; D is unclear. From germline, CDR1 is WSHSY and CDR2 SAAADI. This CDR3 contains 15 residues. V dropped 6 bases and J dropped 4 bases, with 18 bases sitting between them. CDR3 DNA: TGCGCCAGCAGGGATTCCCGGGGTATCGGCACTGAAGCTTTCTTT. Translating gives CASRDSRGIGTEAFF.

The chain couples TRBV11-2 to TRBJ2-5, with 9 bases matching TRBD1. The CDR3 runs 15 residues. Germline CDR1 is SGHAT and CDR2 is FQNNGV. The junction had 9 bases not matched to a gene; V was cut back by 5 bases and J by 5 bases. The DNA of the CDR3 is TGTGCCAGCAGCAGGACAGGGGATGTACTTGAGACCCAGTACTTC. Protein product: CASSRTGDVLETQYF.

The chain has TRBV6-5 and TRBJ1-2; 7 bases are shared with TRBD1. The V gene end was trimmed by 0 bases and the J gene end by 8 bases; junction bases not matched to a gene: 9. This CDR3 region has 15 residues. CDR1 is MNHEY and CDR2 is SVGAGI in the germline V gene. This CDR3 reads CASSYSGTALRGYTF. The CDR3 DNA reads TGTGCCAGCAGTTACTCGGGGACAGCCTTGCGGGGCTACACCTTC.

The V call is TRBV10-2, the J call TRBJ1-1; 7 bases align to TRBD1. This CDR3 has 13 residues. In germline, CDR1 is WSHSY, CDR2 SAAADI. The V gene end was trimmed by 11 bases and the J gene end by 3 bases; junction bases not matched to a gene: 9. The CDR3 region is CAGQQGTYTEAFF. The CDR3 DNA follows: TGCGCCGGACAACAGGGGACTTACACTGAAGCTTTCTTT.

The sample holds a few counts of this clone. The chain employs TRBV24-1 and TRBJ2-2; 7 bases align to TRBD1. V shed 9 bases and J 4 bases; nucleotides not matched to a gene: 4. Germline V CDR1 and CDR2: KGHDR, SFDVKD. The CDR3 has 13 amino acids. CDR3 DNA sequence: TGTGCCACCGAGGACAGGTTCACCGGGGAGCTGTTTTTT. It yields the protein CATEDRFTGELFF.

CDR3 DNA sequence: TGTGCCAGCAGCTCCGGGGCGAACACCGGGGAGCTGTTTTTT. Protein: CASSSGANTGELFF. The rearrangement links TRBV28 to TRBJ2-2; TRBD2 is a possible D gene (5 bases). With 6 bases removed from V and 0 bases from J, the gap between germline ends came to 8 bases. Germline V gene data show CDR1 as MDHEN and CDR2 as SYDVKM. The CDR3 has 14 amino acids.

The J gene is TRBJ1-2, the V gene TRBV5-5; a weak D match, TRBD1 (6 bases). Germline V gene sequence: CDR1 SGHKS, CDR2 YYEKEE (reference sequence). The length of the CDR3 is 15 residues. Trimming removed 0 bases at V and 2 bases at J, with 11 bases between. In DNA form, the CDR3 reads TGTGCCAGCAGCTTGGCCGGGACACAGAACTATGGCTACACCTTC. This sequence encodes CASSLAGTQNYGYTF.

V usage is TRBV19 and J usage is TRBJ2-2; the D gene is possibly TRBD1 (6 bases). Trimming took off 8 bases at V and 0 bases at J, with 10 bases between the two ends. The length of the CDR3 is 14 residues. The germline CDR1 and CDR2 sequences are LNHDA and SQIVND (reference sequence). The chain's CDR3 is CASSGQANTGELFF. For the CDR3, the DNA is TGTGCCAGTTCGGGACAAGCGAACACCGGGGAGCTGTTTTTT.

The V and J genes are TRBV10-3 and TRBJ2-3; 9 nucleotides align to TRBD1. Trimming at V came to 6 bases and at J to 5 bases, leaving 9 bases not matched to a gene. The V gene's germline CDR1 is ENHRY and CDR2 SYGVKD. The CDR3 runs 15 residues. CDR3 protein: CAIRDGQGSEDTQYF. CDR3 bases: TGTGCCATCAGGGACGGACAGGGGTCCGAAGATACGCAGTATTTT.

The chain links TRBV6-2 or TRBV6-3 to TRBJ1-1, with 7 bases that match TRBD1. With V trimmed by 2 bases and J by 1 base, 10 bases remained unmatched. Germline CDR1 MNHEY, CDR2 SVGEGT. This CDR3 is built from 17 residues. CDR3 DNA sequence: TGTGCCAGCAGTTACCCGACAACGACAGGGACGAACACTGAAGCTTTCTTT. Translation: CASSYPTTTGTNTEAFF.

The rearrangement joins TRBV18 to TRBJ2-7, with 7 bases aligning to TRBD2. With 1 base clipped from V and 2 bases from J, the junction kept 5 bases outside the gene matches. The CDR3 consists of 15 residues. Germline V gene sequence: CDR1 KGHSH, CDR2 LQKENI. The CDR3 DNA sequence: TGTGCCAGCTCACCACGTATCGCGGGGGCCTACGAGCAGTACTTC. This codes for CASSPRIAGAYEQYF.

V is TRBV19 and J is TRBJ1-3, with D unresolved. The CDR3 consists of 17 residues. V gave up 0 bases and J gave up 0 bases, with 12 bases separating them. Germline CDR1 is LNHDA and CDR2 is SQIVND (reference sequence). CDR3 protein: CASSIDRGRTSGNTIYF. In DNA form, the CDR3 reads TGTGCCAGTAGTATAGATCGCGGGCGGACCTCTGGAAACACCATATATTTT.

The J gene is TRBJ1-6, the V gene TRBV3-1 (or the pseudogene TRBV3-2); the D gene is possibly TRBD1 (5 bases). V dropped 1 base and J dropped 6 bases, with 19 bases sitting between them. The CDR3 runs to 18 residues. Germline-derived CDR1 and CDR2 are LGHDT and YNNKEL (reference sequence). The CDR3 sequence is CASSQVPLFQGTNSPLHF. In DNA, the CDR3 is TGTGCCAGCAGCCAAGTCCCACTCTTCCAGGGAACTAATTCACCCCTCCACTTT.

The gene calls are TRBV5-8 and TRBJ2-4; D possibly corresponds to TRBD1 (6 bases). Trimming took off 3 bases at V and 5 bases at J, with 12 bases between the two ends. This CDR3 is built from 14 residues. The V gene's germline CDR1 is SGHTS and CDR2 YDEGEE. This CDR3 reads CASSSQGSENIQYF. As DNA, the CDR3 is TGTGCCAGCAGCTCTCAGGGGTCAGAAAACATTCAGTACTTC.

The chain recombines TRBV6-5 with TRBJ2-3; TRBD1 is a possible D gene (5 bases). Trimming cost V 0 bases and J 6 bases, with 16 bases left between them. The CDR3 loop spans 16 amino acids. The V gene's germline CDR1 is MNHEY and CDR2 SVGAGI. The DNA of the CDR3 is TGTGCCAGCAGTTACTCTAGCAGTATAGGGGCGGATACGCAGTATTTT. Its protein is CASSYSSSIGADTQYF.

This clone was observed a single time. The rearrangement uses TRBV3-1 (or the pseudogene TRBV3-2) and TRBJ1-2; unclear D gene. Per the germline V gene, CDR1 is LGHDT and CDR2 is YNNKEL (reference sequence). The CDR3 runs to 13 residues. Trimming removed 0 bases at V and 6 bases at J, with 8 bases between. The CDR3 DNA follows: TGTGCCAGCAGCCAAGATCCCGGAGATGGCTACACCTTC. Protein product: CASSQDPGDGYTF.

The chain couples TRBV5-6 to TRBJ2-1; D remains ambiguous. The CDR3 covers 14 residues. V was trimmed by 2 bases and J by 5 bases, leaving 11 bases between them. In germline, CDR1 is SGHDT, CDR2 YYEEEE. The DNA of the CDR3 is TGTGCCAGCAGCTTCTTTGGGCCCGACAATGAGCAGTTCTTC. Translating it yields CASSFFGPDNEQFF.

This sequence joins TRBV9 and TRBJ2-5; a possible D gene is TRBD2 (6 bases). This CDR3 has 17 residues. Looked up from germline, CDR1 is SGDLS and CDR2 is YYNGEE. With 0 bases removed from V and 5 bases from J, the gap between germline ends came to 20 bases. The CDR3 DNA reads TGTGCCAGCAGCGTAGGAGTTTCGGGCGGGATGGGGGAGACCCAGTACTTC. It is translated as CASSVGVSGGMGETQYF.

Here the CDR3 DNA reads TGTGCCAGGACGGCCTATGGGGCAGGGGAGCCTGGAAACACCATATATTTT. Residues: CARTAYGAGEPGNTIYF. The J gene is TRBJ1-3, the V gene TRBV7-3, with D perhaps TRBD1 (6 bases). The V end was cut by 9 bases, the J end by 2 bases, with 23 bases between. There are 17 residues in the CDR3. CDR1 SGHTA and CDR2 FQGTGA come from the germline V gene.

This chain connects TRBV9 to TRBJ2-7; weak D call: TRBD1 (5 bases). Trimming pared 0 bases from V and 2 bases from J, leaving 9 bases between. CDR3 length: 14 amino acids. Germline values: CDR1 SGDLS, CDR2 YYNGEE. The CDR3 DNA reads as TGTGCCAGCAGCGTAGTCGTGGGGCCCTACGAGCAGTACTTC. This encodes CASSVVVGPYEQYF.

V gene TRBV12-3 or TRBV12-4 combines with J gene TRBJ2-7, with unresolved D. The CDR3 runs to 12 residues. V lost 3 bases and J lost 4, with 7 bases in between. CDR3 bases: TGTGCCAGCAGTTTGACTGGGTACGAGCAGTACTTC. Protein sequence: CASSLTGYEQYF.

The chain combines TRBV27 with TRBJ1-1; D is ambiguous. Germline CDR1 is MNHEY and CDR2 is SMNVEV (reference sequence). CDR3 length: 13 residues. Trimming left V 5 bases short and J 2 bases short, with 9 bases between. The CDR3 loop is CASSLRLNTEAFF. CDR3 in DNA: TGTGCCAGCAGTCTAAGACTCAACACTGAAGCTTTCTTT.

The rearrangement links TRBV3-1 (or the pseudogene TRBV3-2) to TRBJ1-1, with D hard to call. The germline gives CDR1 LGHDT, CDR2 YNNKEL (reference sequence). V lost 6 bases to trimming and J lost 3 bases, with 14 bases between them. CDR3 length: 14 residues. CDR3 loop: CASREAAKDTEAFF. The CDR3 bases are TGTGCCAGCAGGGAGGCAGCCAAGGACACTGAAGCTTTCTTT.

V and J are TRBV29-1 and TRBJ1-5; 7 bases are shared with TRBD1. Germline V gives CDR1 SQVTM, CDR2 ANQGSEA. With 7 bases clipped from V and 2 bases from J, the junction kept 11 bases outside the gene matches. CDR3 length equals 15 residues. In DNA form, the CDR3 reads TGCAGCGAGAGGGGACAGTCATGGGGCAATCAGCCCCAGCATTTT. It yields the protein CSERGQSWGNQPQHF. The variable domain in full, with the rest retrieved from reference TRBV29-1 and TRBJ1-5, is SAVISQKPSRDICQRGTSLTIQCQVDSQVTMMFWYRQQPGQSLTLIATANQGSEATYESGFVIDKFPISRPNLTFSTLTVSNMSPEDSSIYLCSERGQSWGNQPQHFGDGTRLSIL.

The chain links TRBV6-2 or TRBV6-3 to TRBJ2-5; 11 bases match TRBD2. The germline V gene encodes CDR1 MNHEY and CDR2 SVGEGT. The ends lost 0 bases at V and 5 bases at J; junction bases unmatched: 8. This CDR3 has 17 residues. The CDR3 loop is CASSYSIAGGPVETQYF. As DNA, the CDR3 is TGTGCCAGCAGTTACTCGATAGCGGGAGGGCCTGTGGAGACCCAGTACTTC.

The J gene is TRBJ2-7, the V gene TRBV5-6, with TRBD1 identical over 10 bases. Germline V gives CDR1 SGHDT, CDR2 YYEEEE. This CDR3 region has 14 residues. V gave up 6 bases and J gave up 7 bases; unmatched junction bases: 10. The CDR3: CASTDPGTGDEQYF. CDR3 in DNA: TGTGCCAGCACCGACCCCGGGACAGGGGATGAGCAGTACTTC.

J is TRBJ1-5 and V is TRBV19; a weak D match, TRBD1 (5 bases). V gave up 0 bases and J gave up 1 base, with 10 bases separating them. Germline values: CDR1 LNHDA, CDR2 SQIVND (reference sequence). This CDR3 is 16 amino acids long. In DNA, the CDR3 is TGTGCCAGTAGTATAGATGGTCAGGGCAGCAATCAGCCCCAGCATTTT. Its translation: CASSIDGQGSNQPQHF.

The chain has TRBV2 and TRBJ2-1, with a possible D match to TRBD2 (6 bases). With 8 bases removed from V and 10 bases from J, the gap between germline ends came to 12 bases. The V gene's germline CDR1 is SNHLY and CDR2 FYNNEI. The CDR3 is made up of 11 amino acids. CDR3 bases: TGTGCCAGCGTCGGGGCGGGGGAGCAGTTCTTC. Protein: CASVGAGEQFF.